This T cell receptor (beta chain) was sequenced for a study of T cells after yellow fever vaccination. General study results and limits: Although most clonotypes did not, a small share appeared in both CD4 and CD8 compartments.

TCRdb re-analysed the 5' RACE reads in MiXCR, keeping a single row per CDR3 protein. This table holds roughly 68,000 distinct CDR3 sequences, 6.5% found once. In this sample, this clonotype turned up many times. Its antigen remains unidentified. The germline V gene has CDR1 MGHRA and CDR2 YSYEKL. Deletions cut 1 base from V and 5 bases from J, with 17 bases between. The CDR3 has 16 amino acids. This TCR was sampled from a young man who received the YFV17D yellow fever vaccine. This rearrangement joins TRBV4-1 to TRBJ2-5; tentatively, D is TRBD1 or TRBD2 (5 bases each). Material: CD8+ T cells sorted from PBMCs, obtained more than 40 days after the first yellow fever vaccination. CDR3 sequence reads: CASSQGARASGETQYF. CDR3 in DNA: TGCGCCAGCAGCCAAGGGGCGAGGGCATCAGGGGAGACCCAGTACTTC.